The 26 T cell receptor beta chains given below trace back to one sample, sequenced in a study of metastatic and nonmetastatic thyroid tumors. Thyroid surgery took place with no prior treatment in any patient. Using MiXCR, TCRdb re-called clones from the PCR reads. Among over 9,000 clones, less than 15% were seen once, and the ten largest hold about 12%. The sample taken for sequencing was blood. These receptors originate from a female donor with papillary thyroid cancer or a benign thyroid nodule (not recorded which). Some clones in this sample may be carry-over from other donors' samples.

This clone was observed at least ten times. This chain uses TRBV14 with TRBJ2-5, with D possibly TRBD1 on 5 matching bases. V lost 5 bases to trimming and J lost 3 bases, with 13 bases between them. This CDR3 region has 14 residues. Germline values: CDR1 SGHDN, CDR2 FVKESK. In DNA, the CDR3 is TGTGCCAGCAGCGTGACAGTGCCAAAAGAGACCCAGTACTTC. This translates into CASSVTVPKETQYF.

This clone has a count of ten or more. The chain has TRBV24-1 and TRBJ2-1, with a weak D call TRBD1 (6 bases). CDR1 and CDR2 (germline): KGHDR, SFDVKD. The CDR3 is 14 residues long. The germline V and J ends were trimmed by 7 bases and 7 bases, with 16 bases remaining between them. CDR3 residues: CATSLTGLENEQFF. The CDR3 bases are TGTGCCACCAGCCTTACAGGGTTAGAAAATGAGCAGTTCTTC.

In this sample, this clone is medium-sized. The V gene is TRBV28, the J gene TRBJ1-2; no firm D call. The V gene's germline CDR1 is MDHEN and CDR2 SYDVKM. The CDR3 is 16 amino acids. V was cut by 7 bases and J by 3 bases, with 21 bases left in between. CDR3 DNA: TGTGCCAGCAAGGACCCCAAGGCTAGCTGGCACTATGGCTACACCTTC. Translation gives CASKDPKASWHYGYTF.

This clone was seen many times. The chain has TRBV20-1 and TRBJ1-5; 8 bases fit TRBD1. Trimming at V came to 3 bases and at J to 4 bases, leaving 2 bases not matched to a gene. The length of the CDR3 is 13 residues. Germline V gives CDR1 DFQATT, CDR2 SNEGSKA (reference sequence). CDR3 in amino acids: CSARDRENQPQHF. CDR3 bases: TGCAGTGCTAGGGACAGGGAAAATCAGCCCCAGCATTTT.

In this sample, this clone turned up many times. This chain joins TRBV5-4 and TRBJ1-2, with 12 bases that match TRBD1. Trimming took 4 bases from V and 6 from J; bases not matched to a gene: 10. Germline loops: CDR1 SGHNT, CDR2 YYREEE (reference sequence). This CDR3 has 16 residues. The CDR3 here is CASSTGQGAWRDGYTF. CDR3 bases: TGTGCCAGCAGCACGGGACAGGGGGCTTGGAGGGATGGCTACACCTTC.

This clone has ten or more counts. J is TRBJ2-7 and V is TRBV29-1, with 8 bases fitting TRBD1. The CDR3 spans 14 residues. From germline, CDR1 is SQVTM and CDR2 ANQGSEA. V was pared by 1 base and J by 1 base, with 3 bases of the junction left unmatched. This CDR3 is CSVEVGTGSYEQYF. In DNA, the CDR3 is TGCAGCGTTGAAGTTGGGACAGGTTCCTACGAGCAGTACTTC.

This chain joins TRBV6-2 or TRBV6-3 and TRBJ2-7, with 10 bases that match TRBD2. CDR3 length: 18 residues. Unmatched junction bases numbered 14, after V lost 6 bases and J lost 0 bases. CDR1 and CDR2 (germline): MNHEY, SVGEGT. The CDR3 DNA sequence: TGTGCCAGCAGCCAAGTCAGTAGCGGGGGGCCCTACTCCTACGAGCAGTACTTC. It codes for CASSQVSSGGPYSYEQYF.

This rearrangement joins TRBV11-1 to TRBJ2-5; 8 nucleotides align to TRBD2. The ends lost 5 bases at V and 4 bases at J; junction bases unmatched: 21. Germline V gene data show CDR1 as SGHAT and CDR2 as FQDESV (reference sequence). This CDR3 has 19 amino acids. In DNA, the CDR3 is TGTGCCAGCAGCCTTCCGTCGGGGGGGGCCGTCGGAGTCTCAGAGACCCAGTACTTC. This gives the protein CASSLPSGGAVGVSETQYF.

The table lists this clone with many counts. The chain joins TRBV11-1 to TRBJ2-7; possible D gene TRBD1, 5 bases. Germline-derived CDR1 and CDR2 are SGHAT and FQDESV (reference sequence). The V and J ends lost 3 bases and 4 bases respectively, with 19 bases between them. The CDR3 has 16 residues. CDR3 nucleotides: TGTGCCAGCAGCTTTTCCCCTTTGGACACTTCTTACGAGCAGTACTTC. Translating gives CASSFSPLDTSYEQYF.

With regard to this clone: A read error may produce the germline difference seen at one junction end. V gene TRBV13 combines with J gene TRBJ2-3; 7 bases fit TRBD2. The CDR3 has 14 amino acids. The germline V gene has CDR1 PRHDT and CDR2 FYEKMQ (reference sequence). For the CDR3, the DNA is TGTTCCAGCAGCTCGAGCGGGGAGACAGATACACAGTATTTT. Translation gives CSSSSSGETDTQYF.

V and J are TRBV7-9 and TRBJ2-5, with 8 nucleotides matching TRBD2. This CDR3 comprises 17 residues. V was clipped by 1 base and J by 7 bases; unmatched bases: 14. In germline, CDR1 is SEHNR, CDR2 FQNEAQ (reference sequence). The CDR3 reads CASSLGRAGGCSGTQYF. The CDR3 nucleotides read TGTGCCAGCAGCTTAGGTCGGGCGGGGGGCTGCTCCGGGACCCAGTACTTC.

This chain uses TRBV2 with TRBJ1-2; TRBD1 is a possible D gene (5 bases). CDR1 and CDR2 (germline): SNHLY, FYNNEI. V was cut by 6 bases and J by 1 base, with 15 bases left in between. This CDR3 contains 15 residues. CDR3 bases: TGTGCCAGCAGCCCCGACAGAAACCGTAACTATGGCTACACCTTC. This gives the protein CASSPDRNRNYGYTF.

This rearrangement joins TRBV12-3 or TRBV12-4 to TRBJ2-5; the match to TRBD2 covers 9 bases. This CDR3 is built from 14 residues. V was pared by 3 bases and J by 5 bases, with 4 bases of the junction left unmatched. As DNA, the CDR3 is TGTGCCAGCAGTTTGGCGGGAGGGCCGGAGACCCAGTACTTC. This translates into CASSLAGGPETQYF.

By frequency in the sample, this clone is medium-sized. The rearrangement links TRBV2 to TRBJ2-7; TRBD1 aligns across 9 bases. The CDR3 runs to 13 residues. The junction had 2 bases not matched to a gene; V was cut back by 6 bases and J by 2 bases. Germline CDR1 reads SNHLY; CDR2 reads FYNNEI. CDR3 loop: CASRGDRAYEQYF. CDR3 DNA: TGTGCCAGCAGGGGGGACAGGGCCTACGAGCAGTACTTC.

The chain has TRBV15 and TRBJ2-6, with D possibly TRBD2 on 5 matching bases. The CDR3 runs to 19 residues. V lost 0 bases and J lost 2, with 17 bases in between. Germline CDR1 and CDR2: LNHNV and YYDKDF (reference sequence). CDR3 protein: CATSRDLKASSPGANVLTF. The CDR3 nucleotides are TGTGCCACCAGCAGAGATCTTAAGGCCTCTAGCCCTGGGGCCAACGTCCTGACTTTC.

There are many counts of this clone. The V call is TRBV20-1, the J call TRBJ1-1; D perhaps matches TRBD1 (5 bases). The CDR3 extends over 11 amino acids. CDR1 and CDR2 from the germline V gene are DFQATT and SNEGSKA (reference sequence). Here the CDR3 DNA reads TGCAGAGCCGAGTGGGGGGCTGAAGCTTTCTTT. As protein: CRAEWGAEAFF.

This clone was counted ten times or more. The V call is TRBV7-2, the J call TRBJ2-1; 8 bases align to TRBD2. Per germline, CDR1 SGHTA and CDR2 FQGNSA. V gave up 5 bases and J gave up 8 bases; unmatched junction bases: 11. The CDR3 consists of 15 residues. In DNA, the CDR3 is TGTGCCAGCAGCCTTAGCGGGGCGGGAACCTATGAGCAGTTCTTC. Its translation: CASSLSGAGTYEQFF.

This clone showed up many times. The chain combines TRBV20-1 with TRBJ2-1; D is perhaps TRBD2 (6 bases). The germline V gene encodes CDR1 DFQATT and CDR2 SNEGSKA (reference sequence). Between the trimmed V and J ends, which lost 0 bases and 10 bases, there was a span of 16 bases. CDR3 length equals 14 residues. CDR3 sequence: CSARDGEAASEQFF. In nucleotides, the CDR3 is TGCAGTGCTAGAGATGGGGAGGCCGCCAGCGAGCAGTTCTTC.

By share of the sample, this clone is medium-sized. The chain carries TRBV5-1 and TRBJ1-2; possibly TRBD1 for D (6 bases). Germline values: CDR1 SGHRS, CDR2 YFSETQ. Trimming removed 4 bases from V and 8 bases from J, with 15 bases in between. The CDR3 is 13 amino acids. CDR3 in DNA: TGCGCCAGCAGCCCACAAGGGGGTCGGGGCTACACCTTC. Amino acids: CASSPQGGRGYTF.

In this sample, this clone is medium-sized (0.01 to 0.1%). This chain connects TRBV7-9 to TRBJ2-7, with unresolved D. V was clipped by 3 bases and J by 3 bases, with 6 bases between them. CDR3 length: 12 residues. Germline lookup yields CDR1 SEHNR and CDR2 FQNEAQ (reference sequence). This CDR3 reads CASSLVGYEQYF. In nucleotides, the CDR3 is TGTGCCAGCAGCTTGGTAGGCTACGAGCAGTACTTC.

This clone showed up many times. The rearrangement uses TRBV6-4 and TRBJ2-1, with TRBD2 matching over 8 bases. J lost 8 bases, V lost 3 bases, and 12 bases had no gene match. The V gene's germline CDR1 is MRHNA and CDR2 SNTAGT. This CDR3 spans 16 amino acids. The CDR3 nucleotides read TGTGCCAGCAGTGAATCGGGGGGGAGAGTGTATGATGAGCAGTTCTTC. It is translated as CASSESGGRVYDEQFF.

This clone is medium-sized within its sample. The chain uses TRBV6-2 or TRBV6-3 and TRBJ2-7; 13 positions agree with TRBD2. J was trimmed by 0 bases and V by 4 bases; bases with no gene match: 0. Germline V CDR1 and CDR2: MNHEY, SVGEGT. The CDR3 has 15 residues. As DNA, the CDR3 is TGTGCCAGCAGTTGGACTAGCGGGGGCTCCTACGAGCAGTACTTC. Its protein is CASSWTSGGSYEQYF.

This clone was observed at least ten times. The chain combines TRBV29-1 with TRBJ1-4; 7 bases fit TRBD1. This CDR3 is built from 15 residues. Germline V gives CDR1 SQVTM, CDR2 ANQGSEA. With V trimmed by 5 bases and J by 4 bases, 10 bases remained unmatched. The CDR3 nucleotides read TGCAGCGTTAAAGTTGGGGCAGGGGGTAATGAAAAACTGTTTTTT. This encodes CSVKVGAGGNEKLFF.

The sample holds many counts of this clone. The chain is built from TRBV3-1 and TRBJ2-1, with 8 nucleotides matching TRBD1. After removal of 1 base from V and 8 bases from J, the junction contained 4 bases not matched to a gene. Per the germline V gene, CDR1 is LGHDT and CDR2 is YNNKEL (reference sequence). The CDR3 extends over 14 amino acids. Here the CDR3 reads CASSQGTGRDEQFF. The CDR3 nucleotides are TGTGCCAGCAGCCAAGGGACAGGGCGGGATGAGCAGTTCTTC.

There are many counts of this clone. The genes are TRBV5-1 and TRBJ2-5; D not certain. The ends were cut back, 0 bases at V and 4 bases at J, with 22 bases in the middle. This CDR3 is 18 amino acids long. The germline CDR1 and CDR2 sequences are SGHRS and YFSETQ. The CDR3, as DNA: TGCGCCAGCAGCTTGGCCGGGTCCTATCCGAGTGTTAGAGAGACCCAGTACTTC. Translating it yields CASSLAGSYPSVRETQYF.

Within the sample, this clone is medium-sized. The rearrangement uses TRBV3-1 and TRBJ1-6; 7 nucleotides match TRBD1. The V gene's germline CDR1 is LGHDT and CDR2 YNNKEL (reference sequence). The V segment lost 2 bases and the J segment 7 bases; nucleotides outside the gene matches: 2. The CDR3 is 14 residues long. CDR3 nucleotides: TGTGCCAGCAGCCAACAGGGGGTAAATTCACCCCTCCACTTT. This translates into CASSQQGVNSPLHF.